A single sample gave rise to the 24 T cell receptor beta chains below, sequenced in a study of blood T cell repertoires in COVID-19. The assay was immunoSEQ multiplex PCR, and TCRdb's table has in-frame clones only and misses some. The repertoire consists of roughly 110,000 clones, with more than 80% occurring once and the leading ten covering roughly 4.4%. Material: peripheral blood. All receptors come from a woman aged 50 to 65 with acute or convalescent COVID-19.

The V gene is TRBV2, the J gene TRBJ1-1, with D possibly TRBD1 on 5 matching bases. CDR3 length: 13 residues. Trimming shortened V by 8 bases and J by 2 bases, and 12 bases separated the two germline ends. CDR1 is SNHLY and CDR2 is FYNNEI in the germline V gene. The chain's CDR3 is CASLAGLNTEAFF. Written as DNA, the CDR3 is TGTGCCAGCCTCGCAGGGCTCAACACTGAAGCTTTCTTT.

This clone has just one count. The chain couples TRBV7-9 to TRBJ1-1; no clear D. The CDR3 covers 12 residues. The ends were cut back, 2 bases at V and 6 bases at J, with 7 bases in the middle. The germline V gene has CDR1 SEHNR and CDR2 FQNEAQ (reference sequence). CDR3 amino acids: CASSLYEAEAFF. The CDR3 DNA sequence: TGTGCCAGCAGCTTATATGAGGCTGAAGCTTTCTTT.

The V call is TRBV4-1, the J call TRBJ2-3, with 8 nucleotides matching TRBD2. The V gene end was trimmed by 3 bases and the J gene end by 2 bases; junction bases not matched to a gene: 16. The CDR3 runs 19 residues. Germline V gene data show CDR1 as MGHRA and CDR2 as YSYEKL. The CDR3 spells CASSHLRASGLGFTDTQYF. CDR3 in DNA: TGCGCCAGCAGCCATTTGAGGGCTAGCGGGCTAGGGTTCACAGATACGCAGTATTTT.

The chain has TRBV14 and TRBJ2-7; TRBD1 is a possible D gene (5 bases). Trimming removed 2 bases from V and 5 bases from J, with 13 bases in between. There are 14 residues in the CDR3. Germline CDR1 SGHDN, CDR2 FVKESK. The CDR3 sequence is CASSQKRRADEQYF. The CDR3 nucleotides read TGTGCCAGCAGCCAAAAGCGCAGGGCTGACGAGCAGTACTTC.

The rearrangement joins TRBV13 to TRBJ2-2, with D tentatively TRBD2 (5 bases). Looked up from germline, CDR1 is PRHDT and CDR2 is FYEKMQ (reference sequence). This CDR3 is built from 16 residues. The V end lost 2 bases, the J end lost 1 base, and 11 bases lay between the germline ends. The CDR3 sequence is CASSLKLALNTGELFF. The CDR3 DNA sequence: TGTGCCAGCAGCTTAAAATTAGCGCTGAACACCGGGGAGCTGTTTTTT.

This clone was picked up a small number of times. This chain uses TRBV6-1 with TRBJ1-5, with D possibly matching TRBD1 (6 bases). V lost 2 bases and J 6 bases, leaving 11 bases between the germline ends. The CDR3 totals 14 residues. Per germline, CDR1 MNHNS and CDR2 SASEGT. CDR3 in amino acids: CASSERNRAQPQHF. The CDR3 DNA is TGTGCCAGCAGTGAACGAAACAGGGCTCAGCCCCAGCATTTT.

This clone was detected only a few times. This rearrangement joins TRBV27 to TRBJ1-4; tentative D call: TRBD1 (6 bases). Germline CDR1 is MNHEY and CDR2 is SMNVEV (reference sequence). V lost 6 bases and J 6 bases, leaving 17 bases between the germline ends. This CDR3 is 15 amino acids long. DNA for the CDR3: TGTGCCAGCAGCCGCCTGGGGCAGGGGTATGAAAAACTGTTTTTT. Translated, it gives CASSRLGQGYEKLFF.

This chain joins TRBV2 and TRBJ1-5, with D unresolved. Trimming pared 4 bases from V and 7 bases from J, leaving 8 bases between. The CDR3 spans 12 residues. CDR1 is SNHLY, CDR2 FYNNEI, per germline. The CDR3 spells CASSAQLQPQHF. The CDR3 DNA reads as TGTGCCAGCAGTGCCCAGTTGCAGCCCCAGCATTTT.

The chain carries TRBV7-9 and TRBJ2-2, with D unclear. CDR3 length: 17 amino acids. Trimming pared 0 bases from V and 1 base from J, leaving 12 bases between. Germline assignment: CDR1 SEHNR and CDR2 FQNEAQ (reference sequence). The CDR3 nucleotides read TGTGCCAGCAGCTTAGCGCTTGCGAGGAAGAACACCGGGGAGCTGTTTTTT. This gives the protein CASSLALARKNTGELFF. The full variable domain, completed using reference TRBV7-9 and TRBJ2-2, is DTGVSQNPRHKITKRGQNVTFRCDPISEHNRLYWYRQTLGQGPEFLTYFQNEAQLEKSRLLSDRFSAERPKGSFSTLEIQRTEQGDSAMYLCASSLALARKNTGELFFGEGSRLTVL.

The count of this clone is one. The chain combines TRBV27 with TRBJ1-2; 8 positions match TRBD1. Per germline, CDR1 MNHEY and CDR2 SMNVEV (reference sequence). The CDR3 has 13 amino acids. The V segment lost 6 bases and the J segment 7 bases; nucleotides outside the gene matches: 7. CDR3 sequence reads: CASSPQGVGGYTF. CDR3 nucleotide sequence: TGTGCCAGCAGCCCACAGGGGGTTGGTGGCTACACCTTC.

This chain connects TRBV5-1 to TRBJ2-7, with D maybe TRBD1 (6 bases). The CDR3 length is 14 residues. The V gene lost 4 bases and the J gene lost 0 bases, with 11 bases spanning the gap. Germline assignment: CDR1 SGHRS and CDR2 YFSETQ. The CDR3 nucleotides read TGCGCCAGCAGCCAAGGACAGAGCTCCTACGAGCAGTACTTC. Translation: CASSQGQSSYEQYF.

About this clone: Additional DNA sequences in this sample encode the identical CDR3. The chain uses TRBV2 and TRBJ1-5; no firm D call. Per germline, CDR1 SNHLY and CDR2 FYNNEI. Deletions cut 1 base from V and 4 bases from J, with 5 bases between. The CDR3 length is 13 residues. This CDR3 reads CASSEGLNQPQHF. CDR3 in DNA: TGTGCCAGCAGTGAAGGCCTAAATCAGCCCCAGCATTTT.

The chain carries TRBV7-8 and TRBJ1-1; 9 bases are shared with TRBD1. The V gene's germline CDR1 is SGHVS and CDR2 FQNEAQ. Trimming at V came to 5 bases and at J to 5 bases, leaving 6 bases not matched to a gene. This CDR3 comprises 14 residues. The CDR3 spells CASSPGTGWTEAFF. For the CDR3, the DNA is TGTGCCAGCAGCCCCGGGACAGGGTGGACTGAAGCTTTCTTT.

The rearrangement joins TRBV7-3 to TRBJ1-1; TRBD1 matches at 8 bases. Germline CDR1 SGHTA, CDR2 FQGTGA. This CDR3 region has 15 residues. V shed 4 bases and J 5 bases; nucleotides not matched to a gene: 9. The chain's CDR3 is CASSSTGAMGTEAFF. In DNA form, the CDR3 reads TGTGCCAGCAGCTCGACAGGGGCCATGGGGACTGAAGCTTTCTTT.

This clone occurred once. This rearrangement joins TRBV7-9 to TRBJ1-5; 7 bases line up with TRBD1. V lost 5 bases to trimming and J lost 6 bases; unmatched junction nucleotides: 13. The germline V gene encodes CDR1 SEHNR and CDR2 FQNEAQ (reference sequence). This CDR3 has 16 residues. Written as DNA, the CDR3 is TGTGCCAGCAGCCCTACCGCCGAAACAGGGGCTCAGCCCCAGCATTTT. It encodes CASSPTAETGAQPQHF.

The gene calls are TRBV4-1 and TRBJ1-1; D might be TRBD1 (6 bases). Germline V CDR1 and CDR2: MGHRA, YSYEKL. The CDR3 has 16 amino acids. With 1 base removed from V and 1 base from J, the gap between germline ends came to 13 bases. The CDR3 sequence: CASSQGAGTPNTEAFF. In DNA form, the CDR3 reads TGCGCCAGCAGCCAAGGAGCCGGGACACCGAACACTGAAGCTTTCTTT.

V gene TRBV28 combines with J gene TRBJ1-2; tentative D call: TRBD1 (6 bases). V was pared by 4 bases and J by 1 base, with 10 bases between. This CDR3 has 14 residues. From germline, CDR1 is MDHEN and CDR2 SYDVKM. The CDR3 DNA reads TGTGCCAGCAGTTGGACAGTACATAACTATGGCTACACCTTC. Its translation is CASSWTVHNYGYTF.

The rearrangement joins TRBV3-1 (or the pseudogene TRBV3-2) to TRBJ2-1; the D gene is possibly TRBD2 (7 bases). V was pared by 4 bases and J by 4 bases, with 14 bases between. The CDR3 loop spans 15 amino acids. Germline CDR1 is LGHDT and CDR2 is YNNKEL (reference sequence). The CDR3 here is CASSRLGGAYNEQFF. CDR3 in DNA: TGTGCCAGCAGCCGTTTGGGGGGGGCGTACAATGAGCAGTTCTTC.

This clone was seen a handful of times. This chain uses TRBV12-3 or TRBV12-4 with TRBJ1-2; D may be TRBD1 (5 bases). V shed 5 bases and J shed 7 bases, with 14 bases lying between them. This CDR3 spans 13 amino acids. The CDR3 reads CASSSGALFGYTF. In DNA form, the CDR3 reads TGTGCCAGCAGTAGCGGGGCTTTATTTGGCTACACCTTC.

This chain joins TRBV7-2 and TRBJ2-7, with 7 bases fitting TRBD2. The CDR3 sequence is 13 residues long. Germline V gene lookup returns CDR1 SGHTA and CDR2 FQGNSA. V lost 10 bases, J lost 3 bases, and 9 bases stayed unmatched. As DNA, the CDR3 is TGTGCCACCACAGCGGGAACTTACTACGAGCAGTACTTC. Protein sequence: CATTAGTYYEQYF.

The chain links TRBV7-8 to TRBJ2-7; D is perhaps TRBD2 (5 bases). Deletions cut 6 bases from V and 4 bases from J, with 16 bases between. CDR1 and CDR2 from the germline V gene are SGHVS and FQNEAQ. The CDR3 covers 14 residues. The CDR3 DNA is TGTGCCAGCAGTTCCTCCGGGGTGGGTTACGAGCAGTACTTC. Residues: CASSSSGVGYEQYF. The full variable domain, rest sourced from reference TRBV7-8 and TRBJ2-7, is GAGVSQSPRYKVAKRGQDVALRCDPISGHVSLFWYQQALGQGPEFLTYFQNEAQLDKSGLPSDRFFAERPEGSVSTLKIQRTQQEDSAVYLCASSSSGVGYEQYFGPGTRLTVT.

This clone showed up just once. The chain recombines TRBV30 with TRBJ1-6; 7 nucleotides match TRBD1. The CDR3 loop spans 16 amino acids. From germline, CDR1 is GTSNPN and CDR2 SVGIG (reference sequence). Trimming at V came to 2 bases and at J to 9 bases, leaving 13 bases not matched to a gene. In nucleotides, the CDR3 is TGTGCCTGGAGTTCAAGGACAGGCGTCGTAGGTTCACCCCTCCACTTT. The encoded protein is CAWSSRTGVVGSPLHF.

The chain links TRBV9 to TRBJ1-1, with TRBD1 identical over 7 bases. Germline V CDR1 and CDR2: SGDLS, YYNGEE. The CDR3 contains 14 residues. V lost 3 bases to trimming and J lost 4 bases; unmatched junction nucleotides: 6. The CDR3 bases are TGTGCCAGCAGCGGAGGGGGCAGCGGCACTGAAGCTTTCTTT. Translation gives CASSGGGSGTEAFF.

The CDR3 DNA follows: TGCAGTGCTGGTGACAATTACGAGCAGTACTTC. This translates into CSAGDNYEQYF. The chain has TRBV20-1 and TRBJ2-7; D remains unclear. V dropped 5 bases and J dropped 4 bases, with 9 bases sitting between them. In germline, CDR1 is DFQATT, CDR2 SNEGSKA (reference sequence). The CDR3 has 11 amino acids.